The 28 T cell receptor beta chains given below trace back to one sample, sequenced in a study of response to subunit inactivated influenza vaccine. TCRdb itself ran the RT-PCR reads through MiXCR, one entry per CDR3 protein. The profile shows some 160,000 distinct CDR3 sequences, around 9.9% of them singletons. Sequenced here: non-naive T cells sorted from PBMCs, sampled roughly 45 days after vaccination. The receptors derive from a man aged 45 to 65 who received an inactivated influenza vaccine.

The sample holds many counts of this clonotype. The J gene is TRBJ2-1, the V gene TRBV24-1; D remains ambiguous. With 5 bases removed from V and 9 bases from J, the gap between germline ends came to 7 bases. The CDR3 sequence is 11 residues long. Germline lookup yields CDR1 KGHDR and CDR2 SFDVKD. Here the CDR3 reads CATSVGVEQFF. In nucleotides, the CDR3 is TGTGCCACCAGTGTAGGAGTTGAGCAGTTCTTC.

The sample holds a few counts of this clonotype. The chain has TRBV20-1 and TRBJ2-1; 9 bases align to TRBD2. Germline assignment: CDR1 DFQATT and CDR2 SNEGSKA (reference sequence). The CDR3 contains 14 residues. The trim removed 6 bases at V and 9 bases at J, leaving 12 bases unmatched. Here the CDR3 DNA reads TGCAGTGCCAACCGACTAGCGGAGGGGGCTGAGCAGTTCTTC. Amino acid sequence: CSANRLAEGAEQFF.

This clonotype was observed many times. The chain uses TRBV4-1 and TRBJ2-5; 9 positions agree with TRBD1. The CDR3 is 15 residues long. Germline V gene sequence: CDR1 MGHRA, CDR2 YSYEKL. J gave up 5 bases and V 3 bases, and 7 bases lay outside the gene matches. The CDR3 spells CASSHGGQGGETQYF. CDR3 nucleotides: TGCGCCAGCAGCCACGGGGGACAGGGAGGGGAGACCCAGTACTTC.

This clonotype was seen repeatedly, ten times or more. The rearrangement joins TRBV6-2 or TRBV6-3 to TRBJ2-5; a possible D gene is TRBD1 (6 bases). CDR3 length: 14 residues. CDR1 is MNHEY, CDR2 SVGEGT, per germline. The ends were cut back, 5 bases at V and 5 bases at J, with 15 bases in the middle. The CDR3: CASSQPGTWETQYF. The CDR3 nucleotides are TGTGCCAGCAGTCAACCCGGGACATGGGAGACCCAGTACTTC.

This clonotype was detected only a few times. The chain links TRBV12-3 or TRBV12-4 to TRBJ2-3; D call uncertain. The CDR3 is made up of 19 amino acids. V was clipped by 3 bases and J by 0 bases, with 22 bases between them. The CDR3, as DNA: TGTGCCAGCAGTTTGTACCCAGCCCCACTGGCAGATAGCACAGATACGCAGTATTTT. This gives the protein CASSLYPAPLADSTDTQYF.

This clonotype was recorded at least ten times. The chain combines TRBV10-2 with TRBJ2-1; TRBD2 matches 15 bases. CDR3 length: 16 amino acids. V lost 7 bases to trimming and J lost 9 bases; unmatched junction nucleotides: 10. Germline-derived CDR1 and CDR2 are WSHSY and SAAADI. The CDR3 here is CASTSGLAGGPGEQFF. DNA for the CDR3: TGCGCCAGCACCTCCGGACTAGCGGGGGGGCCAGGTGAGCAGTTCTTC.

This clonotype was seen only a few times. This chain connects TRBV7-9 to TRBJ2-3, with 9 nucleotides matching TRBD2. Germline V gives CDR1 SEHNR, CDR2 FQNEAQ (reference sequence). J gave up 4 bases and V 5 bases, and 10 bases lay outside the gene matches. The CDR3 totals 16 residues. The CDR3 DNA sequence: TGTGCCAGCAGCCCACGCTCATCTAGCGGGGCAGATACGCAGTATTTT. Protein: CASSPRSSSGADTQYF.

This clonotype was recorded many times. The J gene is TRBJ2-7, the V gene TRBV7-2, with D unresolved. Germline CDR1 reads SGHTA; CDR2 reads FQGNSA. Trimming stripped 9 bases from V and 7 bases from J, with 13 bases between. The CDR3 has 11 amino acids. The CDR3 coding sequence is TGTGCCAGTGGAGTGATGTTGGAGCAGTACTTC. Residues: CASGVMLEQYF.

This clonotype was observed a handful of times. The chain is built from TRBV7-3 and TRBJ2-1; D perhaps matches TRBD1 (6 bases). Deletions cut 1 base from V and 5 bases from J, with 12 bases between. Germline CDR1 is SGHTA and CDR2 is FQGTGA. This CDR3 is built from 15 residues. CDR3 amino acids: CASSLRGQGNNEQFF. The CDR3 coding sequence is TGTGCCAGCAGCTTAAGGGGGCAGGGCAACAATGAGCAGTTCTTC.

This clonotype was picked up many times. The chain recombines TRBV4-3 with TRBJ2-3; the match to TRBD2 covers 7 bases. Germline CDR1 is LGHNA and CDR2 is YSLEER. Trimming removed 3 bases from V and 5 bases from J; junction bases left unmatched: 5. CDR3 size: 14 residues. CDR3 nucleotide sequence: TGCGCCAGCAGCCACCTAGCGGAGAGAGATACGCAGTATTTT. Its protein is CASSHLAERDTQYF.

The chain employs TRBV20-1 and TRBJ2-1; 7 positions match TRBD1. This CDR3 is 15 amino acids long. J gave up 6 bases and V 0 bases, and 8 bases lay outside the gene matches. Germline V gene sequence: CDR1 DFQATT, CDR2 SNEGSKA (reference sequence). CDR3 sequence (DNA): TGCAGTGCTAGAGAACAGGGGTCCTTTGGCAATGAGCAGTTCTTC. Translating gives CSAREQGSFGNEQFF.

The genes are TRBV20-1 and TRBJ2-2; D is unresolved. This CDR3 contains 13 residues. The germline gives CDR1 DFQATT, CDR2 SNEGSKA (reference sequence). The ends were cut back, 4 bases at V and 4 bases at J, with 10 bases in the middle. CDR3 residues: CSAKGLGTGELFF. CDR3 bases: TGCAGTGCTAAGGGTTTGGGCACCGGGGAGCTGTTTTTT.

This rearrangement joins TRBV20-1 to TRBJ2-2; D is possibly TRBD1 (6 bases). V shed 3 bases and J shed 3 bases, with 11 bases lying between them. Germline assignment: CDR1 DFQATT and CDR2 SNEGSKA (reference sequence). This CDR3 is 14 amino acids long. The CDR3 sequence: CSASRGWDTGELFF. Written as DNA, the CDR3 is TGCAGTGCTAGTAGGGGGTGGGACACCGGGGAGCTGTTTTTT.

This clonotype showed up many times. The V call is TRBV5-1, the J call TRBJ2-5; a possible D gene is TRBD1 (6 bases). Germline-derived CDR1 and CDR2 are SGHRS and YFSETQ. The CDR3 spans 14 residues. V was pared by 4 bases and J by 1 base, with 11 bases between. The CDR3 nucleotides are TGCGCCAGCAGCGGACCGGACAGCCAAGAGACCCAGTACTTC. As protein: CASSGPDSQETQYF.

In this sample, this clonotype turned up a few times. V is TRBV11-2 and J is TRBJ1-4; no definite D call. V was trimmed by 3 bases and J by 4 bases, leaving 9 bases between them. The germline CDR1 and CDR2 sequences are SGHAT and FQNNGV. This CDR3 has 14 amino acids. The CDR3 DNA follows: TGTGCCAGCAGCTTGTGGGGTTTTAATGAAAAACTGTTTTTT. This gives the protein CASSLWGFNEKLFF.

This clonotype was detected a few times. This sequence joins TRBV6-1 and TRBJ1-6, with a possible D match to TRBD1 (6 bases). V lost 2 bases and J lost 6, with 8 bases in between. The CDR3 contains 14 residues. The V gene's germline CDR1 is MNHNS and CDR2 SASEGT. CDR3 sequence reads: CASSELDSNSPLHF. CDR3 nucleotide sequence: TGTGCCAGCAGTGAACTGGACAGTAATTCACCCCTCCACTTT.

This clonotype was picked up many times. This chain joins TRBV5-1 and TRBJ2-3; 13 nucleotides match TRBD2. Germline values: CDR1 SGHRS, CDR2 YFSETQ. The J segment lost 13 bases and the V segment lost 4 bases, leaving 15 bases of the junction unmatched. The CDR3 is 16 amino acids. CDR3 sequence: CASSSRGTSGTNTKYF. The DNA of the CDR3 is TGCGCCAGCAGCAGCCGTGGGACTAGCGGGACGAATACTAAGTATTTT. Looking up the rest from reference TRBV5-1 and TRBJ2-3 gives the full variable domain: KAGVTQTPRYLIKTRGQQVTLSCSPISGHRSVSWYQQTPGQGLQFLFEYFSETQRNKGNFPGRFSGRQFSNSRSEMNVSTLELGDSALYLCASSSRGTSGTNTKYFGPGTRLTVL.

This clonotype was detected ten times or more. This chain connects TRBV7-8 to TRBJ1-1; no clear D gene. The ends were cut back, 1 base at V and 1 base at J, with 4 bases in the middle. From germline, CDR1 is SGHVS and CDR2 FQNEAQ. The CDR3 covers 13 residues. Written as DNA, the CDR3 is TGTGCCAGCAGCTTAGTCAAGAACACTGAAGCTTTCTTT. Residues: CASSLVKNTEAFF.

Regarding this clonotype: A much larger clone sits a single nucleotide away, making a read error possible. This chain links TRBV20-1 with TRBJ1-5, with D tentatively TRBD1 (6 bases). The CDR3 extends over 16 amino acids. Germline V CDR1 and CDR2: DFQATT, SNEGSKA (reference sequence). In nucleotides, the CDR3 is TGCAGTGCTAGGCGGGGGGGGGCCTTAAGCAATCTGCCCCAGCATTTT. This encodes CSARRGGALSNLPQHF.

This clonotype showed up many times. The rearrangement uses TRBV6-2 or TRBV6-3 and TRBJ2-2; D ambiguous. The CDR3 contains 16 residues. Trimming took off 5 bases at V and 0 bases at J, with 13 bases between the two ends. The germline V gene has CDR1 MNHEY and CDR2 SVGEGT. The CDR3 loop is CASSRRTESNTGELFF. The DNA for the CDR3 is TGTGCCAGCAGTCGGCGAACAGAGTCGAACACCGGGGAGCTGTTTTTT.

The J gene is TRBJ1-1, the V gene TRBV6-2 or TRBV6-3, with 9 bases that match TRBD1. The CDR3 is 14 amino acids. The germline gives CDR1 MNHEY, CDR2 SVGEGT. Trimming removed 7 bases from V and 4 bases from J; junction bases left unmatched: 7. CDR3 in amino acids: CASIQDRGGTEAFF. The DNA of the CDR3 is TGTGCCAGCATCCAAGACAGGGGGGGCACTGAAGCTTTCTTT.

In its sample, this clonotype was seen many times. This chain uses TRBV5-1 with TRBJ2-1, with 14 bases matching TRBD2. The V segment lost 4 bases and the J segment 7 bases; nucleotides outside the gene matches: 13. Germline V CDR1 and CDR2: SGHRS, YFSETQ. This CDR3 is built from 18 residues. The CDR3 DNA is TGCGCCAGCAGCCAGGGACTAGCGGGGGTCTTTTACGGGAATGAGCAGTTCTTC. Translation: CASSQGLAGVFYGNEQFF.

In regard to this clonotype: A single base separates this from a much larger clone, so it may be a read error. The chain has TRBV5-1 and TRBJ2-1; 10 positions agree with TRBD2. The V gene's germline CDR1 is SGHRS and CDR2 YFSETQ. This CDR3 has 15 amino acids. The CDR3 region is CPSSWSGRVDNEQFF. The CDR3, as DNA: TGCCCCAGCAGCTGGAGCGGGAGGGTAGACAATGAGCAGTTCTTC.

This clonotype was seen only a few times. This chain uses TRBV20-1 with TRBJ2-5; TRBD1 agrees at 8 bases. The CDR3 covers 14 residues. Germline-derived CDR1 and CDR2 are DFQATT and SNEGSKA (reference sequence). J was trimmed by 4 bases and V by 6 bases; bases with no gene match: 10. CDR3 residues: CSAIGQGKVETQYF. In DNA, the CDR3 is TGCAGTGCAATCGGACAGGGAAAAGTAGAGACCCAGTACTTC.

This clonotype was seen at least ten times. CDR3 sequence reads: CASRAVNTEAFF. The CDR3 coding sequence is TGTGCCAGCAGGGCAGTGAACACTGAAGCTTTCTTT. The chain couples TRBV12-3 or TRBV12-4 to TRBJ1-1; no clear D gene. The CDR3 runs to 12 residues. V lost 6 bases to trimming and J lost 0 bases, with 5 bases between them.

V usage is TRBV20-1 and J usage is TRBJ2-7, with TRBD2 as a possible D gene (5 bases). CDR3 length equals 13 residues. V lost 3 bases, J lost 4 bases, and 13 bases lay in between. Germline CDR1 reads DFQATT; CDR2 reads SNEGSKA (reference sequence). CDR3 in amino acids: CSASKGSGYEQYF. In nucleotides, the CDR3 is TGCAGTGCTAGCAAAGGGAGTGGGTACGAGCAGTACTTC.

This clonotype has just a few counts. This chain uses TRBV3-1 with TRBJ1-2; a weak D match, TRBD1 (5 bases). CDR1 and CDR2 (germline): LGHDT, YNNKEL (reference sequence). Trimming stripped 3 bases from V and 8 bases from J, with 22 bases between. The CDR3 runs 16 residues. Written as DNA, the CDR3 is TGTGCCAGCAGCCAGGACACCGGGACGGTCGTCAGGGGCTACACCTTC. Translating gives CASSQDTGTVVRGYTF.

The CDR3 region is CASSSVTRAYNEQFF. The CDR3 DNA reads as TGCGCCAGCAGCTCTGTAACGCGGGCCTACAATGAGCAGTTCTTC. The chain combines TRBV5-1 with TRBJ2-1, with D maybe TRBD2 (5 bases). The germline V gene encodes CDR1 SGHRS and CDR2 YFSETQ. There are 15 residues in the CDR3. V dropped 3 bases and J dropped 2 bases, with 12 bases sitting between them.